Following are 30 T cell receptor beta chains from one sample sequenced in a study of T cell repertoires in aging, cancer and after chemotherapy. Amplification of TCR beta used genomic DNA extracted from peripheral blood. Rearranged V-D-J TRB sequences were amplified with a mixed TRB-A/B primer pool. Via MiXCR, TCRdb re-called the multiplex PCR reads, giving one row per CDR3 protein. This sample carries 3,600 or so distinct CDR3 sequences, approximately 30% of them seen once, and the ten largest clones take roughly a fifth. Sample: blood. The source of these receptors is a human donor with a solid tumor.

This clonotype is large (0.1 to 1%) within its sample. The CDR3 here is CASSLTSGSAYNEQFF. DNA for the CDR3: TGTGCCAGCAGTTTGACTAGCGGGAGTGCATACAATGAGCAGTTCTTC. This chain joins TRBV27 and TRBJ2-1, with 12 positions matching TRBD2. Germline loops: CDR1 MNHEY, CDR2 SMNVEV (reference sequence). V lost 3 bases, J lost 4 bases, and 4 bases stayed unmatched. There are 16 residues in the CDR3.

This clonotype was picked up a small number of times. The chain links TRBV6-5 to TRBJ1-3; D is possibly TRBD1 (5 bases). The germline V gene has CDR1 MNHEY and CDR2 SVGAGI. The CDR3 length is 16 residues. V dropped 0 bases and J dropped 1 base, with 10 bases sitting between them. The CDR3 DNA reads TGTGCCAGCAGTTACTCATACGGGACTTCTGGAAACACCATATATTTT. This gives the protein CASSYSYGTSGNTIYF.

A remark on this clonotype: One junction end disagrees with the germline gene, perhaps due to a read error. V gene TRBV12-3 or TRBV12-4 combines with J gene TRBJ1-2; D is perhaps TRBD1 (5 bases). This CDR3 is built from 17 residues. Written as DNA, the CDR3 is TGTGCCAGCAGTCCATCGGGCAGGGTAGGTCGAGACTATGACTACACCTTC. This sequence encodes CASSPSGRVGRDYDYTF.

The V and J genes are TRBV7-6 and TRBJ2-3; tentatively, D is TRBD1 (5 bases). The CDR3 contains 16 residues. CDR1 and CDR2 (germline): SGHVS, FNYEAQ. Trimming removed 5 bases from V and 2 bases from J, with 17 bases in between. As DNA, the CDR3 is TGTGCCAGCAGCATACGCAGTTGGGGCTCCACAGATACGCAGTATTTT. Residues: CASSIRSWGSTDTQYF.

The chain joins TRBV5-6 to TRBJ1-2; 8 bases agree with TRBD1. Looked up from germline, CDR1 is SGHDT and CDR2 is YYEEEE. The V gene end was trimmed by 0 bases and the J gene end by 4 bases; junction bases not matched to a gene: 5. The CDR3 sequence is 15 residues long. Written as DNA, the CDR3 is TGTGCCAGCAGCTTGGAGGCAGGGGGCTTCTATGGCTACACCTTC. It codes for CASSLEAGGFYGYTF.

This clonotype came up a few times. The CDR3 DNA follows: TGTGCCAGCAGTTATTTAAGAAATAATGAGCAGTTCTTC. Encoded protein: CASSYLRNNEQFF. The gene calls are TRBV6-5 and TRBJ2-1, with unresolved D. CDR3 length: 13 amino acids. V was shortened by 3 bases and J by 7 bases, with 10 bases between the two germline ends. CDR1 and CDR2 (germline): MNHEY, SVGAGI.

This chain joins TRBV29-1 and TRBJ2-4; D unclear. CDR1 and CDR2 (germline): SQVTM, ANQGSEA. CDR3 size: 16 residues. V gave up 4 bases and J gave up 0 bases, with 16 bases separating them. The CDR3 is CSVVTFSPLAKNIQYF. CDR3 DNA sequence: TGCAGCGTTGTGACTTTTTCGCCCTTAGCCAAAAACATTCAGTACTTC.

Comment on this clonotype: Since a much larger clone is just one base distant, this may be a read error. The gene calls are TRBV19 and TRBJ2-2; 8 nucleotides agree with TRBD2. The CDR3 extends over 12 amino acids. V lost 3 bases and J lost 12; bases outside the gene matches: 3. CDR1 LNHDA and CDR2 SQIVND come from the germline V gene (reference sequence). CDR3 sequence (DNA): TGTGCCAGTAGTATTACGGGAGGGAAGCTGTTTTTT. Amino acid sequence: CASSITGGKLFF.

This clonotype came up a few times. The chain recombines TRBV7-6 with TRBJ1-5; D call uncertain. Trimming removed 0 bases at V and 6 bases at J, with 6 bases between. Germline CDR1 and CDR2: SGHVS and FNYEAQ. The CDR3 length is 13 residues. CDR3 in DNA: TGTGCCAGCAGCTTAGCTGAGGCTCAGCCCCAGCATTTT. Amino acid sequence: CASSLAEAQPQHF.

This chain uses TRBV5-1 with TRBJ1-4; possibly TRBD1 for D (5 bases). The CDR3 length is 13 residues. The germline V and J ends were trimmed by 7 bases and 5 bases, with 12 bases remaining between them. In germline, CDR1 is SGHRS, CDR2 YFSETQ. In nucleotides, the CDR3 is TGCGCCAGCCGGGGGGACGGAAATGAAAAACTGTTTTTT. Translation: CASRGDGNEKLFF.

The sample holds a few counts of this clonotype. The J gene is TRBJ2-1, the V gene TRBV6-1, with 8 bases lining up with TRBD2. V dropped 2 bases and J dropped 5; count of bases not matched to a gene: 2. CDR1 is MNHNS, CDR2 SASEGT, per germline. The CDR3 covers 14 residues. The CDR3 bases are TGTGCCAGCAGTGAACCACTAGCGGACAATGAGCAGTTCTTC. Its translation: CASSEPLADNEQFF.

The gene calls are TRBV6-1 and TRBJ2-5; 13 bases agree with TRBD2. V gave up 10 bases and J gave up 4 bases; unmatched junction bases: 6. The germline gives CDR1 MNHNS, CDR2 SASEGT. The CDR3 totals 14 residues. The DNA of the CDR3 is TGTGCCACAACGGGACTAGCGGGGACAGAGACCCAGTACTTC. This encodes CATTGLAGTETQYF.

In DNA, the CDR3 is TGCGCCAGCAGCTCTATGCTAACGGGACAGGGAGCATACCGAGCTTTCTTT. Its protein is CASSSMLTGQGAYRAFF. This chain links TRBV5-1 with TRBJ1-1; TRBD1 agrees at 9 bases. Germline CDR1 reads SGHRS; CDR2 reads YFSETQ. Trimming took 3 bases from V and 10 from J; bases not matched to a gene: 19. The CDR3 consists of 17 residues.

Only a few counts were recorded for this clonotype. The chain uses TRBV18 and TRBJ2-1; 11 bases align to TRBD1. Germline V gene lookup returns CDR1 KGHSH and CDR2 LQKENI. V trimming: 2 bases; J trimming: 6 bases; junction bases outside the gene matches: 3. The CDR3 consists of 15 residues. The CDR3, as DNA: TGTGCCAGCTCACCAACCGGGACAGGGGGCAATGAGCAGTTCTTC. It is translated as CASSPTGTGGNEQFF. Full variable domain (remainder filled in from reference TRBV18 and TRBJ2-1): NAGVMQNPRHLVRRRGQEARLRCSPMKGHSHVYWYRQLPEEGLKFMVYLQKENIIDESGMPKERFSAEFPKEGPSILRIQQVVRGDSAAYFCASSPTGTGGNEQFFGPGTRLTVL.

This chain links TRBV20-1 with TRBJ1-6; 10 nucleotides align to TRBD1. The CDR3 has 16 residues. V shed 6 bases and J 8 bases; nucleotides not matched to a gene: 13. The germline CDR1 and CDR2 sequences are DFQATT and SNEGSKA (reference sequence). The CDR3, as DNA: TGCAGTGCCTTGCCGGGACAGGGGTTGCTCGATTCACCCCTCCACTTT. Translation: CSALPGQGLLDSPLHF.

CDR3 bases: TGTGCCAGCTCACCCTTCCAGGGGGGAGTGAGGGACACTGAAGCTTTCTTT. The encoded protein is CASSPFQGGVRDTEAFF. The chain carries TRBV18 and TRBJ1-1, with 7 bases matching TRBD1. J was trimmed by 3 bases and V by 3 bases; bases with no gene match: 13. Germline V lookup: CDR1 KGHSH, CDR2 LQKENI. The CDR3 loop spans 17 amino acids. The full variable domain, its missing parts supplied by reference TRBV18 and TRBJ1-1, is NAGVMQNPRHLVRRRGQEARLRCSPMKGHSHVYWYRQLPEEGLKFMVYLQKENIIDESGMPKERFSAEFPKEGPSILRIQQVVRGDSAAYFCASSPFQGGVRDTEAFFGQGTRLTVV.

V is TRBV20-1 and J is TRBJ2-7; D may match TRBD1 or TRBD2 (5 bases each). Germline V gene lookup returns CDR1 DFQATT and CDR2 SNEGSKA (reference sequence). The CDR3 is 15 amino acids. V lost 5 bases and J lost 2, with 19 bases in between. The DNA for the CDR3 is TGCAGTGCTCAACACCGGGACGGACGAACCTACGAGCAGTACTTC. Residues: CSAQHRDGRTYEQYF.

The chain combines TRBV6-1 with TRBJ1-1, with a weak D call TRBD1 (5 bases). The CDR3 is 17 residues long. The V gene lost 0 bases and the J gene lost 4 bases, with 18 bases spanning the gap. Germline values: CDR1 MNHNS, CDR2 SASEGT. This CDR3 reads CASSEAQTGLRITEAFF. The CDR3 nucleotides read TGTGCCAGCAGTGAAGCCCAAACAGGTCTCAGGATCACTGAAGCTTTCTTT.

This chain links TRBV6-1 with TRBJ2-7; no clear D. CDR3 length equals 13 residues. Germline lookup yields CDR1 MNHNS and CDR2 SASEGT. Trimming stripped 7 bases from V and 5 bases from J, with 15 bases between. CDR3 DNA sequence: TGTGCCAGCAACGCCCGGAATGGAGACGAGCAGTACTTC. This gives the protein CASNARNGDEQYF.

This chain joins TRBV19 and TRBJ1-5, with D perhaps TRBD1 (6 bases). CDR1 is LNHDA and CDR2 is SQIVND in the germline V gene (reference sequence). V lost 3 bases and J 0 bases, leaving 9 bases between the germline ends. CDR3 length equals 15 residues. The CDR3 sequence: CASSMDSPSNQPQHF. The DNA of the CDR3 is TGTGCCAGTAGTATGGACAGCCCTAGCAATCAGCCCCAGCATTTT. Based on the CDR3 plus reference TRBV19 and TRBJ1-5, the full variable domain is DGGITQSPKYLFRKEGQNVTLSCEQNLNHDAMYWYRQDPGQGLRLIYYSQIVNDFQKGDIAEGYSVSREKKESFPLTVTSAQKNPTAFYLCASSMDSPSNQPQHFGDGTRLSIL.

The chain uses TRBV27 and TRBJ1-4; D gene ambiguous. CDR3 size: 17 residues. Per germline, CDR1 MNHEY and CDR2 SMNVEV (reference sequence). Trimming pared 5 bases from V and 0 bases from J, leaving 16 bases between. CDR3 in DNA: TGTGCCAGCAGTCTATACTGGACGTCTGCAACTAATGAAAAACTGTTTTTT. It is translated as CASSLYWTSATNEKLFF.

The chain links TRBV14 to TRBJ1-2; no reliable D call. Germline V gene lookup returns CDR1 SGHDN and CDR2 FVKESK. The CDR3 is 14 residues long. Trimming pared 4 bases from V and 7 bases from J, leaving 16 bases between. CDR3 amino acids: CASSPRPGRLGYTF. The CDR3 DNA reads TGTGCCAGCAGCCCCCGACCAGGTCGGCTTGGCTACACCTTC.

Comment on this clonotype: A much bigger clone sits one base away, suggesting this may be a read error. The chain combines TRBV6-2 or TRBV6-3 with TRBJ2-3; D might be TRBD1 (5 bases). The V end lost 6 bases, the J end lost 10 bases, and 17 bases lay between the germline ends. CDR3 length: 13 residues. Germline-derived CDR1 and CDR2 are MNHEY and SVGEGT. In nucleotides, the CDR3 is TGTGCCAGCAGACCCCTGGCGGACACAGCGCAGTATTTT. The encoded protein is CASRPLADTAQYF.

This rearrangement joins TRBV13 to TRBJ2-1; D is possibly TRBD2 (5 bases). CDR3 size: 12 residues. Trimming cost V 1 base and J 7 bases, with 5 bases left between them. Germline V CDR1 and CDR2: PRHDT, FYEKMQ (reference sequence). The CDR3 nucleotides are TGTGCCAGCAGCTTAGCGGGAAATGAGCAGTTCTTC. Translation gives CASSLAGNEQFF.

The chain employs TRBV18 and TRBJ1-5; 7 nucleotides align to TRBD1. The V gene end was trimmed by 1 base and the J gene end by 3 bases; junction bases not matched to a gene: 6. The CDR3 totals 16 residues. Looked up from germline, CDR1 is KGHSH and CDR2 is LQKENI. The CDR3: CASSPRGTANNQPQHF. The CDR3 nucleotides read TGTGCCAGCTCACCACGTGGGACAGCTAACAATCAGCCCCAGCATTTT.

In its sample, this clonotype ranks as medium-sized (0.01 to 0.1%). The chain has TRBV5-4 and TRBJ2-3, with D unresolved. The CDR3 totals 13 residues. V shed 1 base and J shed 4 bases, with 7 bases lying between them. The germline V gene encodes CDR1 SGHNT and CDR2 YYREEE (reference sequence). The DNA of the CDR3 is TGTGCCAGCAGCTTGATGGCTCCAGATACGCAGTATTTT. Amino acids: CASSLMAPDTQYF.

The gene calls are TRBV27 and TRBJ2-5, with D possibly being TRBD1 or TRBD2 (7 bases each). The CDR3 contains 16 residues. From germline, CDR1 is MNHEY and CDR2 SMNVEV (reference sequence). V was shortened by 0 bases and J by 7 bases, with 18 bases between the two germline ends. The CDR3 DNA reads as TGTGCCAGCAGTTTATCGATAGTAGCCAGGGGGGGGACCCAGTACTTC. Protein sequence: CASSLSIVARGGTQYF.

In its sample, this clonotype was seen a few times. The chain employs TRBV19 and TRBJ1-4, with a tentative D call TRBD1 (5 bases). Germline loops: CDR1 LNHDA, CDR2 SQIVND (reference sequence). V shed 5 bases and J shed 5 bases, with 15 bases lying between them. The length of the CDR3 is 15 residues. CDR3 nucleotides: TGTGCCAGTAGTCTCCGGCCAAAGGGGAATGAAAAACTGTTTTTT. Protein: CASSLRPKGNEKLFF.

J is TRBJ2-1 and V is TRBV20-1, with 11 nucleotides matching TRBD2. The ends lost 0 bases at V and 0 bases at J; junction bases unmatched: 7. The CDR3 contains 18 residues. In germline, CDR1 is DFQATT, CDR2 SNEGSKA (reference sequence). Here the CDR3 DNA reads TGCAGTGCTAGAGATCCGACTAGCGGGATGAGCTCCTACAATGAGCAGTTCTTC. Residues: CSARDPTSGMSSYNEQFF.

The rearrangement links TRBV5-1 to TRBJ2-7; D is uncertain. V lost 0 bases and J 4 bases, leaving 11 bases between the germline ends. In germline, CDR1 is SGHRS, CDR2 YFSETQ. CDR3 length equals 14 residues. This CDR3 reads CASSLDSTSYEQYV. The CDR3 DNA follows: TGCGCCAGCAGCTTGGACAGTACCAGTTACGAGCAGTACGTC.